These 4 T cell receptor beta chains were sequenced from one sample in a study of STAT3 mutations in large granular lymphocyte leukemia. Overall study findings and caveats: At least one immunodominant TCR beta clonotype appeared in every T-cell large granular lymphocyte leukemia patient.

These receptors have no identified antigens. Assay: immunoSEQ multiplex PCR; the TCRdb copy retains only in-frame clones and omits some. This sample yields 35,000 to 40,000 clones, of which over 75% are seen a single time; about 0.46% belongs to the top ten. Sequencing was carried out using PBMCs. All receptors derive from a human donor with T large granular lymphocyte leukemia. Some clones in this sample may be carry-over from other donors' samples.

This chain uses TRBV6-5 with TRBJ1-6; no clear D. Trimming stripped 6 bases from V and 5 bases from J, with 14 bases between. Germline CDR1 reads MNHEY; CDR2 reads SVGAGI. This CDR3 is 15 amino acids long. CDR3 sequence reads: CASSTGRLNNSPLHF. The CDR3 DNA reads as TGTGCCAGCAGCACCGGACGGTTAAATAATTCACCCCTCCACTTT.

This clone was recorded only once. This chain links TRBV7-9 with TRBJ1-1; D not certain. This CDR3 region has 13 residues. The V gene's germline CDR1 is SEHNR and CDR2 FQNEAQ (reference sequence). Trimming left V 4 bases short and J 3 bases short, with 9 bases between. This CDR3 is CASSSDLHTEAFF. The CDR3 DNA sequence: TGTGCCAGCAGCTCGGACTTGCACACTGAAGCTTTCTTT.

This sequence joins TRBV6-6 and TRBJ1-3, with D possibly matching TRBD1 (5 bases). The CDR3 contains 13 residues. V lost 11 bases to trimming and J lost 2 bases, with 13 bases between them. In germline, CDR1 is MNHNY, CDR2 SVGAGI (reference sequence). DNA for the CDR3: TGTGCCGCCAAACAGGTGGCTGGAAACACCATATATTTT. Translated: CAAKQVAGNTIYF.

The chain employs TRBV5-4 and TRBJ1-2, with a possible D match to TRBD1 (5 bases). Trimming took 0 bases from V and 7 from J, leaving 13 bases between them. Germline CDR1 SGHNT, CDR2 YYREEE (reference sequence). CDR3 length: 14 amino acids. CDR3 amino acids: CASSLGDVGIGYTF. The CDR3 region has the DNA TGTGCCAGCAGCTTGGGGGACGTTGGGATTGGCTACACCTTC.